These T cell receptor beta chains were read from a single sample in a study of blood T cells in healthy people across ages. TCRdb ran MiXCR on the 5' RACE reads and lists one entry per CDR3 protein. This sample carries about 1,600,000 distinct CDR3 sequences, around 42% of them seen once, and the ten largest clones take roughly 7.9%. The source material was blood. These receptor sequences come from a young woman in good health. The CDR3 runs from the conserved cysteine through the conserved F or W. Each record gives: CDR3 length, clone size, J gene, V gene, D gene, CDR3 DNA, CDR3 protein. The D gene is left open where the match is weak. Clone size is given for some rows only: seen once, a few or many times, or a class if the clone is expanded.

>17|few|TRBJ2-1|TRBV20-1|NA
TGCAGTGCTAGAGCTGACCCGATGCCCCTCTCCTACAATGAGCAGTTCTTC
CSARADPMPLSYNEQFF
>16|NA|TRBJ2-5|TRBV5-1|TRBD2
TGCGCCAGCAGCCCCGGGACTAGCGGGAGCAGGGAGACCCAGTACTTC
CASSPGTSGSRETQYF
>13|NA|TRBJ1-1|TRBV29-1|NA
TGCAGCGTTGGAAGTTACGGGGATTTGGCAGCTTTCTTT
CSVGSYGDLAAFF
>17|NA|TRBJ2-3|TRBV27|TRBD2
TGTGCCAGCAGTTCTTACGGGACTAGCGTACGCACAGATACGCAGTATTTT
CASSSYGTSVRTDTQYF
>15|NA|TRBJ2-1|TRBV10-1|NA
TGCGCCAGCAGTGCTTTCCAGGGGTCCTACAATGAGCAGTTCTTC
CASSAFQGSYNEQFF
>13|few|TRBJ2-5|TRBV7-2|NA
TGTGCCAGCAGCTTTATGGCTCAAGAGACCCAGTACTTC
CASSFMAQETQYF
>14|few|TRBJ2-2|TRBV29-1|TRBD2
TGCAGCGTTGTGAGGCGGGAGCACACCGGGGAGCTGTTTTTT
CSVVRREHTGELFF
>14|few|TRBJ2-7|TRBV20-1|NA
TGCAGTGCTAGAAAGGCAGGGACCTCCTACGAGCAGTACTTC
CSARKAGTSYEQYF
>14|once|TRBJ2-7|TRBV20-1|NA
TGCAGTGCTAGATCCGGACTACCCAACAATGAGCAGTACTTC
CSARSGLPNNEQYF
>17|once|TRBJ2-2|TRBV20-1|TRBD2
TGCAGTGCTAGAGATCCCGGGACTAGCGGTGACACCGGGGAGCTGTTTTTT
CSARDPGTSGDTGELFF
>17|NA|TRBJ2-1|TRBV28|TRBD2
TGTGCCAGCAGTTTATTAGGACTAGCGGGGGGGCCTAATGAGCAGTTCTTC
CASSLLGLAGGPNEQFF
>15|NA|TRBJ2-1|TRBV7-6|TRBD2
TGTGCCAGCAGGCCCACCAGCGGGAGTAATAATGAGCAGTTCTTC
CASRPTSGSNNEQFF
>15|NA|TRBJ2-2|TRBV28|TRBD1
TGTGCCAGCAGTCTACAGGGGAAGGGGACCGGGGAGCTGTTTTTT
CASSLQGKGTGELFF
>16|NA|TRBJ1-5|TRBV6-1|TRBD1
TGTGCCAGCAGTGAAGGGACAGGGGGCAGCGATCAGCCCCAGCATTTT
CASSEGTGGSDQPQHF
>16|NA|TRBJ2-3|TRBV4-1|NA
TGCGCCAGCAGCCAAGTCCTCGACCCGGCCACAGATACGCAGTATTTT
CASSQVLDPATDTQYF
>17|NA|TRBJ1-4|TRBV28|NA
TGTGCCAGCAGTTTAGTGGTGACGCCGGCGGAAAATGAAAAACTGTTTTTT
CASSLVVTPAENEKLFF
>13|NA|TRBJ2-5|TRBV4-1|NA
TGCGCCAGCAGCCAAGAGGAGTCCGGGAAGCAGTACTTC
CASSQEESGKQYF